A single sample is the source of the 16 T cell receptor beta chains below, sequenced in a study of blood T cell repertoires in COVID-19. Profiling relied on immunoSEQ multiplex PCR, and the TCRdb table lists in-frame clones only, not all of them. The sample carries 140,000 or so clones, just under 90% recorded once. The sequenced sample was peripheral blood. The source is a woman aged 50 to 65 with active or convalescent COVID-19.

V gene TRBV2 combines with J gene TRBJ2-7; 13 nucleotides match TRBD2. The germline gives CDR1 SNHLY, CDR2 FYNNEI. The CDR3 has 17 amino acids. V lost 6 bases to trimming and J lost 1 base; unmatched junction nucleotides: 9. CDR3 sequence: CASRQTSGGILSYEQYF. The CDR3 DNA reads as TGTGCCAGCAGGCAGACTAGCGGGGGGATTCTTTCCTACGAGCAGTACTTC.

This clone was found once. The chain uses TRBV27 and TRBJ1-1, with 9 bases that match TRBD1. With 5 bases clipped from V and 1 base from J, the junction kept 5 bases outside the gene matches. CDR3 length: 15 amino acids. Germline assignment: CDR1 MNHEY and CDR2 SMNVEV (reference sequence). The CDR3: CASSLRGQGNTEAFF. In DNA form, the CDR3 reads TGTGCCAGCAGTCTCAGGGGACAGGGGAACACTGAAGCTTTCTTT.

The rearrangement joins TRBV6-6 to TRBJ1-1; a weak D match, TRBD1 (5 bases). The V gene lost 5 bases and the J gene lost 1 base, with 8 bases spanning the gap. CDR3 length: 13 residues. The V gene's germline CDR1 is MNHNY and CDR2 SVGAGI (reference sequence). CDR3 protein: CASSKTANTEAFF. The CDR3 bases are TGTGCCAGCAGTAAGACAGCGAACACTGAAGCTTTCTTT.

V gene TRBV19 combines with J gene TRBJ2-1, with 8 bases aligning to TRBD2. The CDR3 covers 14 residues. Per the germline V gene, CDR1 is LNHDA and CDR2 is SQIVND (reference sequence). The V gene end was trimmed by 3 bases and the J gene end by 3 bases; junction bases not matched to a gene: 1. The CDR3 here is CASSMGLDYNEQFF. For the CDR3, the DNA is TGTGCCAGTAGTATGGGACTAGACTACAATGAGCAGTTCTTC.

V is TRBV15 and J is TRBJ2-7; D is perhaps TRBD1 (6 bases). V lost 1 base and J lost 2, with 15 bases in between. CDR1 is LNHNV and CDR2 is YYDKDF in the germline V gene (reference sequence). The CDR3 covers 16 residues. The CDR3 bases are TGTGCCACCAGCAGAGGGAGAAGGGACACAGCCTACGAGCAGTACTTC. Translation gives CATSRGRRDTAYEQYF.

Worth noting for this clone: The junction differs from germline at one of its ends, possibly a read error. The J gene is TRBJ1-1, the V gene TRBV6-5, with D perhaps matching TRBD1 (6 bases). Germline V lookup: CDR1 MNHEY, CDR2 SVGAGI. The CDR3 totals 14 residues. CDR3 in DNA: TGTGCCACCAGTCAGGCAGGGGCTAACACTGAAGCTTTCTTT. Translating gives CATSQAGANTEAFF.

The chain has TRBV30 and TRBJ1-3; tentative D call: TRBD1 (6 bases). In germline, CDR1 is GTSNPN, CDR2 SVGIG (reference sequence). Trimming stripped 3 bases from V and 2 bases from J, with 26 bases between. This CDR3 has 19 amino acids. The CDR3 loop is CAWRRVPGSPRQAGNTIYF. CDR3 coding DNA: TGTGCCTGGAGGCGCGTACCAGGGAGCCCCCGACAGGCTGGAAACACCATATATTTT.

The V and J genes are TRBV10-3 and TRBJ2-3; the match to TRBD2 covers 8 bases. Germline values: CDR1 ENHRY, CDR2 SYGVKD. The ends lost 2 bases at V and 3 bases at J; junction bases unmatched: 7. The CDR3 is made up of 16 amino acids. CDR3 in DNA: TGTGCCATCAGTGAGACCCCCGGGACTAGTACAGATACGCAGTATTTT. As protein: CAISETPGTSTDTQYF.

The CDR3 protein is CAWSSISTGGLSYGYTF. CDR3 in DNA: TGTGCCTGGAGTTCAATTTCAACAGGGGGCTTGAGCTATGGCTACACCTTC. The chain carries TRBV30 and TRBJ1-2, with TRBD1 identical over 9 bases. V was clipped by 2 bases and J by 4 bases; unmatched bases: 14. The CDR3 extends over 17 amino acids. CDR1 and CDR2 from the germline V gene are GTSNPN and SVGIG (reference sequence).

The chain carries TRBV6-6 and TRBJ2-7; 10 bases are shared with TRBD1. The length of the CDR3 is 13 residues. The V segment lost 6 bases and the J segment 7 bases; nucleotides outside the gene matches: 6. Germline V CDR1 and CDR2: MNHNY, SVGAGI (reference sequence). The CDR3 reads CASRTGGSHEQYF. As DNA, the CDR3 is TGTGCCAGCAGGACAGGGGGCTCGCATGAGCAGTACTTC.

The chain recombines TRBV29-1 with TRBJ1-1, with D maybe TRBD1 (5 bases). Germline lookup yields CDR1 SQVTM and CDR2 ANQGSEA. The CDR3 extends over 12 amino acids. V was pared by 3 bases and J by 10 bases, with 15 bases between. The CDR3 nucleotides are TGCAGCGTTGAGGAACAGGTGGTGGTAGCTTTCTTT. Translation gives CSVEEQVVVAFF.

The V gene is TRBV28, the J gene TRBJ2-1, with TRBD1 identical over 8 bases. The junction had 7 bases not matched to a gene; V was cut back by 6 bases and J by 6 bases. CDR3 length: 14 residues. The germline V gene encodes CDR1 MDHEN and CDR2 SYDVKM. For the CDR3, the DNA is TGTGCCAGCAGACTACAGGGGGGCTTCAATGAGCAGTTCTTC. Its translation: CASRLQGGFNEQFF.

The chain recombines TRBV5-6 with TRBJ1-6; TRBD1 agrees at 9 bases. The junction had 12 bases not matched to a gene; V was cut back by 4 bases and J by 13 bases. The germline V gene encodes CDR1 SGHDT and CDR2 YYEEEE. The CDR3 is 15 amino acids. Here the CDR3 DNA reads TGTGCCAGCAGCGGGGGGACAGGGCAGTCGGGGCCCCTCCACTTT. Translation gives CASSGGTGQSGPLHF.

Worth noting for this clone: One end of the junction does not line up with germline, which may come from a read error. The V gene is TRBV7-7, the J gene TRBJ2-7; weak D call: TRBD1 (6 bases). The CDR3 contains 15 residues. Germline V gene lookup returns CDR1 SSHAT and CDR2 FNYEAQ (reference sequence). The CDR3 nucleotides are TGTGCTAGCAGCTTAGCACAGGGTCCCTCCTACGAGCAGTACTTC. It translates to CASSLAQGPSYEQYF.

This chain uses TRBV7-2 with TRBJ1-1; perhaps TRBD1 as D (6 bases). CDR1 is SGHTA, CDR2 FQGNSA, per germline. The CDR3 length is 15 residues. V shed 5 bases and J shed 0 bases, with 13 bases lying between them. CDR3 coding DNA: TGTGCCAGCAGCCAAAACACAGGGCTGAACACTGAAGCTTTCTTT. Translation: CASSQNTGLNTEAFF.

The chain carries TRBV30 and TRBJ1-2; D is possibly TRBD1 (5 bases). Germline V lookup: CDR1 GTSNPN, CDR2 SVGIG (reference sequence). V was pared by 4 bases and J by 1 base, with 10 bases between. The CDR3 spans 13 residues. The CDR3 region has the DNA TGTGCCTGGACCCCAGGGAATAACTATGGCTACACCTTC. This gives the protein CAWTPGNNYGYTF.